Each of the 16 T cell receptor beta chains below was sequenced from the same sample in a study of T cell repertoires in cytomegalovirus infection. Using its own MiXCR run on the reads, TCRdb lists one record per CDR3 protein. The table records about 55,000 distinct CDR3 sequences, around 18% of them present only once. For these receptors, no antigen is known. This specimen was CD8+ T cells from cultured PBMCs, taken from culture after CMV antigen stimulation. These receptors all come from a human donor in good health (CMV status not recorded). Some clones in this sample may be carry-over from other donors' samples.

This clonotype was counted ten times or more. The chain is built from TRBV6-2 or TRBV6-3 and TRBJ2-3, with 9 bases aligning to TRBD1. The germline CDR1 and CDR2 sequences are MNHEY and SVGEGT. V dropped 2 bases and J dropped 2; count of bases not matched to a gene: 8. The CDR3 spans 17 residues. CDR3 amino acids: CASSYRRDRAFTDTQYF. The CDR3 DNA sequence: TGTGCCAGCAGTTACCGGCGGGACAGGGCCTTCACAGATACGCAGTATTTT.

The sample holds a few counts of this clonotype. The chain carries TRBV7-9 and TRBJ2-3; TRBD2 aligns across 9 bases. Per the germline V gene, CDR1 is SEHNR and CDR2 is FQNEAQ (reference sequence). With 4 bases clipped from V and 0 bases from J, the junction kept 5 bases outside the gene matches. The CDR3 contains 16 residues. The CDR3 DNA follows: TGTGCCAGCAGCTCTCCGGGACTAGCCAGCACAGATACGCAGTATTTT. It is translated as CASSSPGLASTDTQYF.

The chain joins TRBV19 to TRBJ1-5, with D tentatively TRBD1 (5 bases). There are 14 residues in the CDR3. CDR1 and CDR2 from the germline V gene are LNHDA and SQIVND (reference sequence). V shed 6 bases and J shed 7 bases, with 16 bases lying between them. CDR3 bases: TGTGCCAGTAGCCTTAGGGGTTATGCGCAGCCCCAGCATTTT. It codes for CASSLRGYAQPQHF.

V is TRBV7-2 and J is TRBJ2-7; possibly TRBD2 for D (5 bases). Per the germline V gene, CDR1 is SGHTA and CDR2 is FQGNSA. This CDR3 comprises 15 residues. V was pared by 10 bases and J by 4 bases, with 23 bases between. The CDR3 sequence is CAITPGVNSPYEQYF. The DNA for the CDR3 is TGTGCCATCACACCCGGGGTCAACTCTCCATACGAGCAGTACTTC.

The chain couples TRBV6-2 or TRBV6-3 to TRBJ2-1; D not resolved. The germline V and J ends were trimmed by 0 bases and 4 bases, with 13 bases remaining between them. From germline, CDR1 is MNHEY and CDR2 SVGEGT. The CDR3 runs 16 residues. The CDR3 nucleotides are TGTGCCAGCAGTTACTCGAATACACCCGGATACAATGAGCAGTTCTTC. Amino acids: CASSYSNTPGYNEQFF.

This clonotype was observed a few times. The chain has TRBV29-1 and TRBJ1-1; D is perhaps TRBD1 (5 bases). The germline V gene encodes CDR1 SQVTM and CDR2 ANQGSEA. This CDR3 is built from 12 residues. V lost 3 bases to trimming and J lost 4 bases, with 9 bases between them. The CDR3 region is CSVDQGTTEAFF. CDR3 coding DNA: TGCAGCGTTGATCAGGGAACCACTGAAGCTTTCTTT.

This clonotype was observed a few times. J is TRBJ2-1 and V is TRBV6-6; TRBD2 might be the D (5 bases). The ends were cut back, 8 bases at V and 3 bases at J, with 14 bases in the middle. CDR1 is MNHNY, CDR2 SVGAGI, per germline (reference sequence). The CDR3 loop spans 14 amino acids. For the CDR3, the DNA is TGTGCCAGCCGTCCCAGCGGACTCTACAATGAGCAGTTCTTC. Its protein is CASRPSGLYNEQFF.

The V call is TRBV19, the J call TRBJ1-1, with D perhaps matching TRBD1 (5 bases). Germline lookup yields CDR1 LNHDA and CDR2 SQIVND (reference sequence). This CDR3 is built from 11 residues. V lost 3 bases and J 8 bases, leaving 7 bases between the germline ends. CDR3 in DNA: TGTGCCAGTAGTATGGGGACCGAAGCTTTCTTT. It specifies CASSMGTEAFF. The full variable domain, in which reference TRBV19 and TRBJ1-1 provide the parts outside the CDR3, is DGGITQSPKYLFRKEGQNVTLSCEQNLNHDAMYWYRQDPGQGLRLIYYSQIVNDFQKGDIAEGYSVSREKKESFPLTVTSAQKNPTAFYLCASSMGTEAFFGQGTRLTVV.

This clonotype was detected ten times or more. This chain uses TRBV29-1 with TRBJ2-7; D ambiguous. Germline V lookup: CDR1 SQVTM, CDR2 ANQGSEA. CDR3 length equals 12 residues. Trimming left V 5 bases short and J 2 bases short, with 10 bases between. CDR3 coding DNA: TGCAGCGTTCGACTGATTACCTACGAGCAGTACTTC. Translated: CSVRLITYEQYF.

The chain joins TRBV27 to TRBJ2-7, with 8 bases lining up with TRBD1. Germline CDR1 reads MNHEY; CDR2 reads SMNVEV (reference sequence). The trim removed 3 bases at V and 4 bases at J, leaving 8 bases unmatched. There are 15 residues in the CDR3. CDR3 sequence reads: CASSLGGQAKYEQYF. In DNA, the CDR3 is TGTGCCAGCAGTTTGGGGGGACAGGCAAAATACGAGCAGTACTTC.

There are a few counts of this clonotype. The rearrangement links TRBV6-1 to TRBJ2-7; 11 nucleotides match TRBD1. V lost 6 bases, J lost 4 bases, and 5 bases stayed unmatched. The CDR3 runs to 14 residues. Germline V gene lookup returns CDR1 MNHNS and CDR2 SASEGT. The CDR3 region is CASRPGTGGYEQYF. For the CDR3, the DNA is TGTGCCAGCAGACCCGGGACAGGGGGATACGAGCAGTACTTC.

This clonotype was seen a handful of times. The chain couples TRBV11-1 to TRBJ2-1; 10 positions match TRBD1. This CDR3 spans 15 amino acids. The V and J ends lost 5 bases and 4 bases, in that order; junction bases with no gene match: 5. From germline, CDR1 is SGHAT and CDR2 FQDESV (reference sequence). This chain's CDR3 is CASSPGTGEYNEQFF. In DNA, the CDR3 is TGTGCCAGCAGCCCTGGGACAGGGGAGTACAATGAGCAGTTCTTC.

This chain uses TRBV12-3 or TRBV12-4 with TRBJ2-1; possibly TRBD1 or TRBD2 for D (5 bases each). The CDR3 is 13 residues long. Between the trimmed V and J ends, which lost 7 bases and 3 bases, there was a span of 10 bases. CDR3 coding DNA: TGTGCCAGCACCCCGGGACGCTACAATGAGCAGTTCTTC. Its protein is CASTPGRYNEQFF.

The rearrangement links TRBV6-1 to TRBJ1-4; D is undetermined. Per germline, CDR1 MNHNS and CDR2 SASEGT. CDR3 size: 15 residues. V was trimmed by 8 bases and J by 2 bases, leaving 15 bases between them. The CDR3 DNA reads TGTGCCAGCCGGCTTAGGGAGGACACTAATGAAAAACTGTTTTTT. It yields the protein CASRLREDTNEKLFF.

This clonotype was picked up a small number of times. The gene calls are TRBV20-1 and TRBJ1-5; tentatively, D is TRBD1 (5 bases). In germline, CDR1 is DFQATT, CDR2 SNEGSKA (reference sequence). The CDR3 runs 15 residues. Trimming cost V 1 base and J 2 bases, with 12 bases left between them. CDR3 coding DNA: TGCAGTGCTAGAGCTAGGGGTATTGGCAATCAGCCCCAGCATTTT. Its protein product is CSARARGIGNQPQHF.

This clonotype was counted between two and nine times. The V and J genes are TRBV20-1 and TRBJ2-7, with 11 nucleotides matching TRBD2. Germline V CDR1 and CDR2: DFQATT, SNEGSKA (reference sequence). The length of the CDR3 is 16 residues. Unmatched junction bases numbered 9, after V lost 0 bases and J lost 5 bases. As DNA, the CDR3 is TGCAGTGCTAGAGATTCGGCTAGCGGGGGGCCCGACGAGCAGTACTTC. It codes for CSARDSASGGPDEQYF.